Shown below are 26 T cell receptor beta chains from a single sample sequenced in a study of OX40 agonist ivuxolimab in advanced cancers. Assay: immunoSEQ multiplex PCR; the TCRdb copy retains only in-frame clones and omits some. The sample holds some 20,000 clones, about 80% seen once. The specimen was CD4+ or CD8+ T cells sorted from blood, collected in a trial of the OX40 agonist ivuxolimab. All receptors come from an adult with an advanced solid tumor such as melanoma, head and neck, liver or kidney cancer.

This chain connects TRBV5-5 to TRBJ2-7; D not resolved. CDR3 length equals 14 residues. From germline, CDR1 is SGHKS and CDR2 YYEKEE (reference sequence). The V end was cut by 5 bases, the J end by 1 base, with 13 bases between. CDR3 region: CASSSRVGSYEQYF. CDR3 nucleotides: TGTGCCAGCAGTTCTAGGGTCGGGTCCTACGAGCAGTACTTC.

The chain couples TRBV6-1 to TRBJ2-1; 9 nucleotides align to TRBD2. The CDR3 totals 15 residues. Germline trimming cut 1 base from V and 6 bases from J; bases unmatched to any gene: 4. CDR1 and CDR2 from the germline V gene are MNHNS and SASEGT. The CDR3: CASSEESSGANEQFF. CDR3 nucleotide sequence: TGTGCCAGCAGTGAAGAGTCTAGCGGGGCCAATGAGCAGTTCTTC.

Judged by abundance, this clone is medium-sized. CDR3 coding DNA: TGTGCCAGCCTTAGCTACAGGGGGCCGGAAGCTTTCTTT. It encodes CASLSYRGPEAFF. The chain uses TRBV21-1 and TRBJ1-1; the table calls TRBD1, which could not be checked here. TRBV21-1 is classified as a pseudogene. This CDR3 is 13 amino acids long.

This rearrangement joins TRBV1 to TRBJ1-2; no check of the table's D call, TRBD1, against the DNA was made. TRBV1 constitutes a pseudogene. The CDR3 extends over 15 amino acids. CDR3 sequence (DNA): TGCACCAGCAGCCAAGCAGGCTCTTTTAACTATGGCTACACCTTC. Residues: CTSSQAGSFNYGYTF.

The chain recombines TRBV7-3 with TRBJ2-1; D is possibly TRBD1 (5 bases). V lost 5 bases and J lost 1, with 12 bases in between. Looked up from germline, CDR1 is SGHTA and CDR2 is FQGTGA. The CDR3 extends over 15 amino acids. The CDR3 region has the DNA TGTGCCAGCAGCCCCCGACAGAATTCCTACAATGAGCAGTTCTTC. The encoded protein is CASSPRQNSYNEQFF. The complete variable domain, with remaining parts taken from reference TRBV7-3 and TRBJ2-1, reads GAGVSQTPSNKVTEKGKYVELRCDPISGHTALYWYRQSLGQGPEFLIYFQGTGAADDSGLPNDRFFAVRPEGSVSTLKIQRTERGDSAVYLCASSPRQNSYNEQFFGPGTRLTVL.

V is TRBV16 and J is TRBJ2-5; TRBD1 aligns across 7 bases. V was pared by 4 bases and J by 2 bases, with 10 bases of the junction left unmatched. Germline values: CDR1 KGHSY, CDR2 FQNENV. The CDR3 consists of 16 residues. The CDR3 loop is CASSPRGTASQETQYF. The CDR3 nucleotides are TGTGCCAGCAGCCCACGAGGGACAGCTTCACAAGAGACCCAGTACTTC.

The rearrangement uses TRBV6-5 and TRBJ1-3; D is ambiguous. Trimming took 11 bases from V and 0 from J, leaving 11 bases between them. This CDR3 has 13 amino acids. Germline V lookup: CDR1 MNHEY, CDR2 SVGAGI. CDR3 region: CAGKGSSGNTIYF. The CDR3 DNA reads as TGTGCCGGGAAAGGGAGCTCTGGAAACACCATATATTTT.

J is TRBJ2-3 and V is TRBV10-1, with 7 bases matching TRBD2. This CDR3 comprises 16 residues. The ends lost 1 base at V and 4 bases at J; junction bases unmatched: 8. Germline V gene lookup returns CDR1 WNHNN and CDR2 SYGVQD (reference sequence). This chain's CDR3 is CASSEWCGSPSDTQYF. CDR3 DNA: TGCGCCAGCAGTGAGTGGTGCGGGAGCCCCTCAGATACGCAGTATTTT.

This rearrangement joins TRBV2 to TRBJ2-1, with TRBD1 matching 10 bases. The CDR3 spans 14 residues. From germline, CDR1 is SNHLY and CDR2 FYNNEI. Unmatched junction bases numbered 8, after V lost 7 bases and J lost 8 bases. DNA of the CDR3: TGTGCCAGCATTTCCGGGACAGGGGCAGATGAGCAGTTCTTC. Protein: CASISGTGADEQFF.

The chain couples TRBV4-3 to TRBJ2-7; D unresolved. The CDR3 sequence is 14 residues long. Germline CDR1 is LGHNA and CDR2 is YSLEER. Trimming took 4 bases from V and 2 from J, leaving 12 bases between them. Written as DNA, the CDR3 is TGCGCCAGCAGCCGGTACCAGGAGACCTACGAGCAGTACTTC. The encoded protein is CASSRYQETYEQYF.

This clone showed up just once. V usage is TRBV5-6 and J usage is TRBJ2-5; the D gene is possibly TRBD2 (5 bases). Germline V lookup: CDR1 SGHDT, CDR2 YYEEEE. With 3 bases removed from V and 1 base from J, the gap between germline ends came to 13 bases. The CDR3 has 15 residues. The CDR3 DNA is TGTGCCAGCAGCTCCCTAGGGCGGGTCCAAGAGACCCAGTACTTC. Translated: CASSSLGRVQETQYF.

This rearrangement joins TRBV6-1 to TRBJ1-6; D unclear. The CDR3 runs 15 residues. V shed 5 bases and J shed 0 bases, with 8 bases lying between them. Germline-derived CDR1 and CDR2 are MNHNS and SASEGT. The CDR3 protein is CASSILSSYNSPLHF. The CDR3 DNA reads TGTGCCAGCAGTATCCTTAGCTCCTATAATTCACCCCTCCACTTT.

V usage is TRBV7-3 and J usage is TRBJ2-1; D gene ambiguous. V dropped 4 bases and J dropped 5 bases, with 6 bases sitting between them. This CDR3 region has 12 residues. From germline, CDR1 is SGHTA and CDR2 FQGTGA. CDR3 amino acids: CASSYGNNEQFF. CDR3 bases: TGTGCCAGCAGCTACGGTAACAATGAGCAGTTCTTC.

The chain recombines TRBV5-1 with TRBJ1-5, with D unresolved. With 0 bases removed from V and 2 bases from J, the gap between germline ends came to 6 bases. The CDR3 length is 14 residues. Per the germline V gene, CDR1 is SGHRS and CDR2 is YFSETQ. The CDR3, as DNA: TGCGCCAGCAGCTTGGATGTAGGCAATCAGCCCCAGCATTTT. It encodes CASSLDVGNQPQHF.

Here the CDR3 reads CASSLMGSGMETQYF. Written as DNA, the CDR3 is TGTGCCAGCAGCTTAATGGGTAGCGGGATGGAGACCCAGTACTTC. The chain is built from TRBV7-3 and TRBJ2-5, with 8 positions matching TRBD2. V shed 1 base and J 5 bases; nucleotides not matched to a gene: 6. Germline V gene data show CDR1 as SGHTA and CDR2 as FQGTGA. This CDR3 comprises 15 residues.

The V gene is TRBV9, the J gene TRBJ1-6; D might be TRBD1 (5 bases). The CDR3 length is 14 residues. V lost 3 bases and J 10 bases, leaving 14 bases between the germline ends. Germline CDR1 and CDR2: SGDLS and YYNGEE. CDR3 sequence (DNA): TGTGCCAGCAGCGGGGGCCCCGGGGAATCACCCCTCCACTTT. Translation gives CASSGGPGESPLHF. Supplemented by reference TRBV9 and TRBJ1-6, the full variable domain reads DSGVTQTPKHLITATGQRVTLRCSPRSGDLSVYWYQQSLDQGLQFLIQYYNGEERAKGNILERFSAQQFPDLHSELNLSSLELGDSALYFCASSGGPGESPLHFGNGTRLTVT.

V is TRBV27 and J is TRBJ2-7; TRBD1 matches at 9 bases. V shed 7 bases and J 3 bases; nucleotides not matched to a gene: 10. Germline V gene lookup returns CDR1 MNHEY and CDR2 SMNVEV (reference sequence). CDR3 length: 15 amino acids. Here the CDR3 reads CASKTGGAGIYEQYF. DNA for the CDR3: TGTGCCAGCAAAACAGGGGGCGCCGGGATCTACGAGCAGTACTTC.

The rearrangement joins TRBV5-5 to TRBJ2-3; TRBD1 aligns across 7 bases. The germline CDR1 and CDR2 sequences are SGHKS and YYEKEE (reference sequence). After removal of 7 bases from V and 2 bases from J, the junction contained 4 bases not matched to a gene. The CDR3 has 13 residues. The CDR3 DNA sequence: TGTGCCAGCCGGGACAGCTACACAGATACGCAGTATTTT. Its protein product is CASRDSYTDTQYF.

The chain recombines TRBV7-9 with TRBJ1-6, with D perhaps matching TRBD1 (6 bases). From germline, CDR1 is SEHNR and CDR2 FQNEAQ (reference sequence). The CDR3 contains 15 residues. V was trimmed by 1 base and J by 7 bases, leaving 11 bases between them. The CDR3 DNA follows: TGTGCCAGCAGCTTAGGTGGAGGGACAAATTCACCCCTCCACTTT. Translated: CASSLGGGTNSPLHF.

This clone was picked up one time. V is TRBV28 and J is TRBJ1-6; the match to TRBD1 covers 10 bases. Germline V lookup: CDR1 MDHEN, CDR2 SYDVKM. V shed 6 bases and J 8 bases; nucleotides not matched to a gene: 7. CDR3 length: 15 residues. Written as DNA, the CDR3 is TGTGCCAGCAGCGCCCCGGGACAGGGGTATTCACCCCTCCACTTT. This gives the protein CASSAPGQGYSPLHF.

The chain uses TRBV7-2 and TRBJ2-1; possibly TRBD1 or TRBD2 for D (6 bases each). CDR1 and CDR2 (germline): SGHTA, FQGNSA. V lost 9 bases to trimming and J lost 6 bases, with 21 bases between them. This CDR3 spans 15 amino acids. The CDR3 sequence: CASLEGRGTSNEQFF. CDR3 sequence (DNA): TGTGCCAGTTTGGAGGGCAGGGGTACGTCCAATGAGCAGTTCTTC. Full variable domain (outside the CDR3, taken from reference TRBV7-2 and TRBJ2-1): GAGVSQSPSNKVTEKGKDVELRCDPISGHTALYWYRQSLGQGLEFLIYFQGNSAPDKSGLPSDRFSAERTGGSVSTLTIQRTQQEDSAVYLCASLEGRGTSNEQFFGPGTRLTVL.

The chain joins TRBV2 to TRBJ2-7; D is unresolved. The CDR3 sequence is 15 residues long. CDR1 and CDR2 (germline): SNHLY, FYNNEI. Trimming removed 6 bases at V and 1 base at J, with 16 bases between. This CDR3 is CASRRSMIRSYEQYF. The CDR3 DNA is TGTGCCAGCAGAAGATCAATGATTAGGTCCTACGAGCAGTACTTC. The full variable domain, rest sourced from reference TRBV2 and TRBJ2-7, is EPEVTQTPSHQVTQMGQEVILRCVPISNHLYFYWYRQILGQKVEFLVSFYNNEISEKSEIFDDQFSVERPDGSNFTLKIRSTKLEDSAMYFCASRRSMIRSYEQYFGPGTRLTVT.

J is TRBJ2-3 and V is TRBV18; D is possibly TRBD1 (6 bases). CDR1 is KGHSH, CDR2 LQKENI, per germline. The CDR3 sequence is 16 residues long. Between the trimmed V and J ends, which lost 0 bases and 1 base, there was a span of 11 bases. CDR3 sequence reads: CASSPPIRQGTDTQYF. CDR3 DNA: TGTGCCAGCTCACCACCGATCCGACAGGGCACAGATACGCAGTATTTT.

The gene calls are TRBV13 and TRBJ2-1, with TRBD2 identical over 10 bases. The germline CDR1 and CDR2 sequences are PRHDT and FYEKMQ (reference sequence). V lost 5 bases to trimming and J lost 8 bases; unmatched junction nucleotides: 9. This CDR3 has 15 amino acids. The CDR3 sequence: CASSQRGGPPDEQFF. The CDR3 coding sequence is TGTGCCAGCAGCCAGCGGGGGGGTCCGCCGGATGAGCAGTTCTTC.

This CDR3 is CATSSGDLFAEAFF. The CDR3 region has the DNA TGTGCCACCAGCAGTGGGGACCTGTTTGCTGAAGCTTTCTTT. The V and J genes are TRBV15 and TRBJ1-1, with D tentatively TRBD1 (5 bases). This CDR3 region has 14 residues. Germline CDR1 reads LNHNV; CDR2 reads YYDKDF (reference sequence). V lost 3 bases and J 6 bases, leaving 14 bases between the germline ends.

This clone appeared once. The genes are TRBV19 and TRBJ2-6; perhaps TRBD1 as D (5 bases). The CDR3 consists of 17 residues. CDR1 and CDR2 from the germline V gene are LNHDA and SQIVND (reference sequence). V lost 3 bases, J lost 4 bases, and 16 bases lay in between. The CDR3 DNA follows: TGTGCCAGTAGTATCAGAAGGGGTCACGGAGGGGCCAACGTCCTGACTTTC. Its translation is CASSIRRGHGGANVLTF.